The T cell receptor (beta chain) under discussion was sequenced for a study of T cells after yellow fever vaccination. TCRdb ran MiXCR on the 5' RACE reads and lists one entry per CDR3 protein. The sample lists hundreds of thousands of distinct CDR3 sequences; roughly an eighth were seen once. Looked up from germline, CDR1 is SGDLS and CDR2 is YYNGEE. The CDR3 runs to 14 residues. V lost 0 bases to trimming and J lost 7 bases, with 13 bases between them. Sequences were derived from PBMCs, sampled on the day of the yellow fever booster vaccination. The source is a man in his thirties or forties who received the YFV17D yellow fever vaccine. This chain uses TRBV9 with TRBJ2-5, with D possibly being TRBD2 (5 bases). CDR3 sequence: CASSVDPAVGTQYF. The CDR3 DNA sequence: TGTGCCAGCAGCGTAGATCCAGCGGTCGGGACCCAGTACTTC.